This TCR beta chain was found in a study of shared clonotypes between healthy human individuals. This clone has a handful of counts. Looked up from germline, CDR1 is SGHAT and CDR2 is FQNNGV. The CDR3 is 13 residues long. J lost 2 bases, V lost 7 bases, and 4 bases had no gene match. The table came from immunoSEQ multiplex PCR; TCRdb's copy has only in-frame clones and leaves some out. The sample shows roughly 1,500,000 clones, 98% to 99% of them seen only once. Sequencing was performed on naive CD4+ T cells sorted from blood. The sample's subset: CD45RA+ positively selected. This sequence joins TRBV11-2 and TRBJ2-7; 8 nucleotides agree with TRBD2. This TCR was recovered from a man aged 30-40 years in good health. CDR3 nucleotide sequence: TGTGCCAGCAAATTAGCGGGAACCTACGAGCAGTACTTC. The encoded protein is CASKLAGTYEQYF.